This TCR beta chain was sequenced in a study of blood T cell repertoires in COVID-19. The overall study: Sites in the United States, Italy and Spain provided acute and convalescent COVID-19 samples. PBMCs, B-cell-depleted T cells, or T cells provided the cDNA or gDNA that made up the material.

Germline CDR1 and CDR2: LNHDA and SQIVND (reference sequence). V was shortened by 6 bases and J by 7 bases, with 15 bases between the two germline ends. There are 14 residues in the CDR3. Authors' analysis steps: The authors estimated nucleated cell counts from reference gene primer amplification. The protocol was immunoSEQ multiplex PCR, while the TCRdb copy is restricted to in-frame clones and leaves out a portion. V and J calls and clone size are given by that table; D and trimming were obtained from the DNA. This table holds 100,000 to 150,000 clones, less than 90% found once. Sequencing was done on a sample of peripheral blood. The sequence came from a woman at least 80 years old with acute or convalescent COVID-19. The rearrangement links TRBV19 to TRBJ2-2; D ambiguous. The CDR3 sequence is CASRRRGWSGELFF. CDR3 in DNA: TGTGCCAGTAGAAGGAGAGGATGGAGCGGGGAGCTGTTTTTT. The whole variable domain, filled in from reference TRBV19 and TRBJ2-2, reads DGGITQSPKYLFRKEGQNVTLSCEQNLNHDAMYWYRQDPGQGLRLIYYSQIVNDFQKGDIAEGYSVSREKKESFPLTVTSAQKNPTAFYLCASRRRGWSGELFFGEGSRLTVL.